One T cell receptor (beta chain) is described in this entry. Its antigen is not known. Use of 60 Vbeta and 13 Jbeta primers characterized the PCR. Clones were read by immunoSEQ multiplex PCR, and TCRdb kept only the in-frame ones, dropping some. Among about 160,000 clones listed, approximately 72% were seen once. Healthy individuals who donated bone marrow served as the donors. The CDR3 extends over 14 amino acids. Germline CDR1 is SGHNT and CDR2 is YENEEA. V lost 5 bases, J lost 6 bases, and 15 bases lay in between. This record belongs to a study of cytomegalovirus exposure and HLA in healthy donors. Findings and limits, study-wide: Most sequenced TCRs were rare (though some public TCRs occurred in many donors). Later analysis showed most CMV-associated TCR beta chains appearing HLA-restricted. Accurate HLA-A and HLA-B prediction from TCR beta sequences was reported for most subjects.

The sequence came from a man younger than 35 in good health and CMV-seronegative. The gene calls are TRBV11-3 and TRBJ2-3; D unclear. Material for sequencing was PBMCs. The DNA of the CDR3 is TGTGCCAGCAGCCAGAGGAAAGGTGTGGATACGCAGTATTTT. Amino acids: CASSQRKGVDTQYF.